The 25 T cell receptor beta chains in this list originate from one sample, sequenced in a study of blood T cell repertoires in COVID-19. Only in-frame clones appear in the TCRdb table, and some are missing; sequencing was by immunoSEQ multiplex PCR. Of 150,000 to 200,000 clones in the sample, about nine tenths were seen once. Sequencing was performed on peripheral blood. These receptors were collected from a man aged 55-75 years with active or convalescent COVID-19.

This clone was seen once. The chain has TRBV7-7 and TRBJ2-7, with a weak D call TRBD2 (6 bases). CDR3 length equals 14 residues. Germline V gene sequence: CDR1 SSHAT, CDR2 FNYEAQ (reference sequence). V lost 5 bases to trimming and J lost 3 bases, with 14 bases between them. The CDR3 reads CASSRDGGDYEQYF. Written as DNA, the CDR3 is TGTGCCAGCAGCCGGGATGGAGGGGACTACGAGCAGTACTTC.

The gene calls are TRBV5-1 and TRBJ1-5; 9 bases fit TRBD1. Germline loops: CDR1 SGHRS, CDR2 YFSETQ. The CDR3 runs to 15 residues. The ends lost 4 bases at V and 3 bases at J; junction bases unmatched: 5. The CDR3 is CASSPWTGDNQPQHF. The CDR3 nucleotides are TGCGCCAGCAGCCCCTGGACAGGGGACAATCAGCCCCAGCATTTT.

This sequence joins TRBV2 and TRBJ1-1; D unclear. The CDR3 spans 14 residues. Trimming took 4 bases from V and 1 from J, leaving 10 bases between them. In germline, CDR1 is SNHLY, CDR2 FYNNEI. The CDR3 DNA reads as TGTGCCAGCAGTGGCGGCCTTCCGAACACTGAAGCTTTCTTT. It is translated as CASSGGLPNTEAFF.

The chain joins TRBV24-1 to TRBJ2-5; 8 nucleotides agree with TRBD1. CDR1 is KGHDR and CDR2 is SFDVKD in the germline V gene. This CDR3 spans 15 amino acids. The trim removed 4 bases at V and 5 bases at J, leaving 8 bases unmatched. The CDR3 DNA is TGTGCCACCAGTGAATCGGGACAGGCGCGGGAGACCCAGTACTTC. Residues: CATSESGQARETQYF.

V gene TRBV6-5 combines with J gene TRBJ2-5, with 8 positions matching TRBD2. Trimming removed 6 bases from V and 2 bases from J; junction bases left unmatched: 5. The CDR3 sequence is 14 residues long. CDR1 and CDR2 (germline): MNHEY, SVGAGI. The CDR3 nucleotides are TGTGCCAGCAGGGCGGGGGGCCCTCAAGAGACCCAGTACTTC. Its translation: CASRAGGPQETQYF.

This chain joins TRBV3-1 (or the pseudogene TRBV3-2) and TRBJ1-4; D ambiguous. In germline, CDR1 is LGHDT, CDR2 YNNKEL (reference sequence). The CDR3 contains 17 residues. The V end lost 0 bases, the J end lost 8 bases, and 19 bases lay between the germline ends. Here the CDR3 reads CASSQERLLGVSEKLFF. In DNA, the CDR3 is TGTGCCAGCAGCCAAGAGAGACTATTAGGCGTGTCGGAAAAACTGTTTTTT.

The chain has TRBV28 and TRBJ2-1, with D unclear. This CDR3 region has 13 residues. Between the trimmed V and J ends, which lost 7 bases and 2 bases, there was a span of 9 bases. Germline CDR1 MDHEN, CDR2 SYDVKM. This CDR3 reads CASNNPTYNEQFF. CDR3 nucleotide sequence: TGTGCCAGCAACAACCCGACCTACAATGAGCAGTTCTTC.

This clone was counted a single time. CDR3 coding DNA: TGTGCCAGCAGTTCAGGGGTGGCCGGGGAGCTGTTTTTT. It is translated as CASSSGVAGELFF. The V call is TRBV27, the J call TRBJ2-2; TRBD1 might be the D (6 bases). Germline V gene lookup returns CDR1 MNHEY and CDR2 SMNVEV (reference sequence). This CDR3 contains 13 residues. V was trimmed by 4 bases and J by 6 bases, leaving 9 bases between them.

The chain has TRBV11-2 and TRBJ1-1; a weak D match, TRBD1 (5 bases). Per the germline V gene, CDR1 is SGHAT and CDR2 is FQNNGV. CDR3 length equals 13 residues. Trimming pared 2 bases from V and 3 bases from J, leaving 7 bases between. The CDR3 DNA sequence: TGTGCCAGCAGCTTATTCAGGGACACTGAAGCTTTCTTT. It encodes CASSLFRDTEAFF.

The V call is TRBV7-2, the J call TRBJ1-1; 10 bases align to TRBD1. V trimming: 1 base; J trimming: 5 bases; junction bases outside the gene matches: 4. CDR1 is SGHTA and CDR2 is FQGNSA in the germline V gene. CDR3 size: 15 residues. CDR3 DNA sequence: TGTGCCAGCAGCTTAGTGGGGACAGGGGCAACTGAAGCTTTCTTT. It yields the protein CASSLVGTGATEAFF.

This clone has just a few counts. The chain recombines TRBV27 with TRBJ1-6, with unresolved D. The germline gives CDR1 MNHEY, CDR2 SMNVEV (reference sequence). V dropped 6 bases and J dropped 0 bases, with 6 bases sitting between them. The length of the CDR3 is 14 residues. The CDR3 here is CASRADSYNSPLHF. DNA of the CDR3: TGTGCCAGCAGGGCCGACTCCTATAATTCACCCCTCCACTTT.

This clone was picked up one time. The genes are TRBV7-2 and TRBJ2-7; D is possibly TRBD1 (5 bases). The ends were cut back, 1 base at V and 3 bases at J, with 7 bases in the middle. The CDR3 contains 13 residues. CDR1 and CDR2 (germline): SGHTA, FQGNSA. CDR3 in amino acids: CASSLGQNYEQYF. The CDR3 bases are TGTGCCAGCAGCTTAGGACAGAACTACGAGCAGTACTTC.

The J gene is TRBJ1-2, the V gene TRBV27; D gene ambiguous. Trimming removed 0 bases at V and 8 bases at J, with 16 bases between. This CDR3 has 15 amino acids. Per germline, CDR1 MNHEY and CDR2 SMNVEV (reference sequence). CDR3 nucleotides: TGTGCCAGCAGTTTATCGGGCCTTGGTTTGTGGGGCTACACCTTC. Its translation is CASSLSGLGLWGYTF.

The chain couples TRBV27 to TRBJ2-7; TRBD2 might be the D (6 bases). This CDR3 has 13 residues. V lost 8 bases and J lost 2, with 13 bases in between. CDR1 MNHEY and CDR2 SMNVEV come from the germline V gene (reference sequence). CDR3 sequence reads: CASRRGGPYEQYF. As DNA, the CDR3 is TGTGCCAGCCGGAGGGGAGGACCCTACGAGCAGTACTTC.

CDR3 bases: TGCGCCAGCAGTGTGACTAGCGGGGTCCAAGAGACCCAGTACTTC. It translates to CASSVTSGVQETQYF. The chain uses TRBV10-1 and TRBJ2-5; 11 nucleotides agree with TRBD2. The CDR3 totals 15 residues. CDR1 is WNHNN and CDR2 is SYGVQD in the germline V gene (reference sequence). Losses at the gene ends were 4 bases for V and 1 base for J; bases not matched to a gene: 2.

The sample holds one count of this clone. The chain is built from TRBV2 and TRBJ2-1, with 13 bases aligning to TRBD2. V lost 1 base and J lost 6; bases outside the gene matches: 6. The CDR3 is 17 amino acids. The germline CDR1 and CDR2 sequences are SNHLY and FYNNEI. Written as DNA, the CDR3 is TGTGCCAGCAGTGAAGGAACTAGCGGGGGGGCCGGCAATGAGCAGTTCTTC. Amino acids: CASSEGTSGGAGNEQFF. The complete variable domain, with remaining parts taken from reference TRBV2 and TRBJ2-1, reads EPEVTQTPSHQVTQMGQEVILRCVPISNHLYFYWYRQILGQKVEFLVSFYNNEISEKSEIFDDQFSVERPDGSNFTLKIRSTKLEDSAMYFCASSEGTSGGAGNEQFFGPGTRLTVL.

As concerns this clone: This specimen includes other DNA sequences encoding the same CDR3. The CDR3 DNA sequence: TGTGCCAGCAGTCCCCAGGGCTTTGGCTACACCTTC. Its protein is CASSPQGFGYTF. The chain has TRBV12-3 or TRBV12-4 and TRBJ1-2, with D possibly matching TRBD1 (5 bases). This CDR3 spans 12 amino acids. V shed 5 bases and J shed 7 bases, with 11 bases lying between them.

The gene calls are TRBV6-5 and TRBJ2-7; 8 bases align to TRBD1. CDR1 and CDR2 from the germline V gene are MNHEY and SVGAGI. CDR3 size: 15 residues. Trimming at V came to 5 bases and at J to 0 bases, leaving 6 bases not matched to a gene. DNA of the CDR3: TGTGCCAGCAGTCGACAGGGGTTAGACTCCTACGAGCAGTACTTC. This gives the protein CASSRQGLDSYEQYF.

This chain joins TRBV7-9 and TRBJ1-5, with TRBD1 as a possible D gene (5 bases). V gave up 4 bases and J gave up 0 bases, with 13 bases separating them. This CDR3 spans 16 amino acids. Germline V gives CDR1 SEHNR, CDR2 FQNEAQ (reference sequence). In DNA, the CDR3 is TGTGCCAGCAGCTCTAGCCGGGGGTATAGCAATCAGCCCCAGCATTTT. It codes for CASSSSRGYSNQPQHF.

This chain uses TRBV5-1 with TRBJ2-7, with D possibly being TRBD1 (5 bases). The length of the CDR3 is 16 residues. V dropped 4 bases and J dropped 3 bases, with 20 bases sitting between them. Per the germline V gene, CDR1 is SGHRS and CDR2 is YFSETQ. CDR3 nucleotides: TGCGCCAGCAGCCCCGGAACAGGATTAGCCTTCTACGAGCAGTACTTC. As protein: CASSPGTGLAFYEQYF.

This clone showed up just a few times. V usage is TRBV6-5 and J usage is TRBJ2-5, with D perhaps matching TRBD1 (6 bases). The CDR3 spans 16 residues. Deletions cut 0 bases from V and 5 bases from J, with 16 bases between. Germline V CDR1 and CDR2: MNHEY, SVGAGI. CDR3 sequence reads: CASSYSGLSQGETQYF. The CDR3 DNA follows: TGTGCCAGCAGTTACTCCGGCTTGTCCCAGGGGGAGACCCAGTACTTC.

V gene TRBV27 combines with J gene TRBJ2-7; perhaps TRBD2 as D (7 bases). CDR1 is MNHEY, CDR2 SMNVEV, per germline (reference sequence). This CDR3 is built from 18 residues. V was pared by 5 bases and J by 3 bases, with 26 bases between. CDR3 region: CASSPRGARLAAGYEQYF. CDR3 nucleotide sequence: TGTGCCAGCAGTCCTCGGGGGGCCAGGTTAGCGGCGGGCTACGAGCAGTACTTC.

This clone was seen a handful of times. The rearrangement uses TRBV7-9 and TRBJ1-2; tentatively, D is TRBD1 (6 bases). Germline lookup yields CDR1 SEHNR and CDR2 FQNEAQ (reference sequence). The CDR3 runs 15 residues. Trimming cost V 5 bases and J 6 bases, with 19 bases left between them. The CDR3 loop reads CASSQASGGGHGYTF. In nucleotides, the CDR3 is TGTGCCAGCAGCCAAGCCTCTGGGGGCGGGCATGGCTACACCTTC.

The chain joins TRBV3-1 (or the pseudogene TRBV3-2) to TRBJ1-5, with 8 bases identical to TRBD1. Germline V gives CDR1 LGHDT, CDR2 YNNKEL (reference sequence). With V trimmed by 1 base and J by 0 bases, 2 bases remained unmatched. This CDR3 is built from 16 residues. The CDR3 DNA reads TGTGCCAGCAGCCAAGGGACAGGGAATAGCAATCAGCCCCAGCATTTT. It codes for CASSQGTGNSNQPQHF.

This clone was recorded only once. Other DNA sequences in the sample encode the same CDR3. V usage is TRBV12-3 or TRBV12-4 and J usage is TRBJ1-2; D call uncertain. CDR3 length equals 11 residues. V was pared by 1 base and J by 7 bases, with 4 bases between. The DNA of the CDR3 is TGTGCCAGCAGTTTAGGGGCTGGCTACACCTTC. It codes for CASSLGAGYTF.